This entry features one T cell receptor beta chain sequence. What was amplified from RNA transcripts were TCR beta CDR3 regions. The HTBI primer set drove a first-round RT-PCR of the TCR CDR3. TCRdb recomputed calls from the multiplex PCR reads with MiXCR, one row per CDR3 protein. The profile covers over 500,000 distinct CDR3 sequences, with 46% appearing a single time and about 45% taken by the ten largest. The sample belongs to a study of T cells in Graves' hyperthyroidism and ophthalmopathy. Germline V gives CDR1 SGHTA, CDR2 FQGNSA. The germline V and J ends were trimmed by 7 bases and 8 bases, with 20 bases remaining between them. The CDR3 spans 14 residues.

The chain joins TRBV7-2 to TRBJ1-2, with D possibly TRBD1 on 6 matching bases. This TCR was recovered from an adult woman with Graves' disease, either hyperthyroidism or ophthalmopathy (not recorded which). The sequenced material came from peripheral blood or thyroid tissue (not recorded which). Here the CDR3 DNA reads TGTGCCAGCAAGAATGGGGGCAGGGGAGGAGGCTACACCTTC. Its protein is CASKNGGRGGGYTF.